A selection of T cell receptor beta chains follows, all from one sample in a study of T cell responses to AZD1222 COVID-19 vaccine. The protocol was immunoSEQ multiplex PCR, while the TCRdb copy is restricted to in-frame clones and leaves out a portion. This table holds about 180,000 clones, approximately 91% found once. This sample comprised peripheral blood, obtained on day 0 of AZD1222 vaccination. All receptors come from an adult in good health. Each CDR3 is given with its conserved first and last residue. D genes are given only for firm matches.

TRBJ2-7 TRBV3-1/TRBV3-2 - CASSPRGREQYF TGTGCCAGCAGCCCAAGGGGGAGGGAGCAGTACTTC
TRBJ2-3 TRBV6-1 TRBD1 CASRERGTAGFTDTQYF TGTGCCAGCAGGGAAAGGGGGACAGCCGGCTTCACAGATACGCAGTATTTT
TRBJ1-2 TRBV7-8 TRBD1 CASTSDRVYGYTF TGTGCCAGCACCTCAGACAGGGTCTATGGCTACACCTTC
TRBJ1-5 TRBV30 - CAWSRTLQGVGNQPQHF TGTGCCTGGAGTCGGACCCTACAGGGAGTAGGCAATCAGCCCCAGCATTTT
TRBJ1-5 TRBV30 - CAWSGQSVSQPQHF TGTGCCTGGAGTGGACAGTCTGTGAGCCAGCCCCAGCATTTT
TRBJ2-7 TRBV5-4 TRBD2 CASSFRGAYEQYF TGTGCCAGCAGCTTTCGGGGGGCCTACGAGCAGTACTTC
TRBJ1-6 TRBV19 - CASSIRDAPLHF TGTGCCAGTAGTATAAGGGACGCACCCCTCCACTTT
TRBJ2-3 TRBV2 - CASSDQGPGTDTQYF TGTGCCAGCAGTGATCAGGGCCCCGGCACAGATACGCAGTATTTT
TRBJ2-7 TRBV6-4 - CASSEEKGPYEQYF TGTGCCAGCAGTGAAGAGAAGGGCCCCTACGAGCAGTACTTC
TRBJ1-1 TRBV29-1 TRBD1 CSVDQGGAGTEAFF TGCAGCGTTGACCAGGGGGGTGCGGGCACTGAAGCTTTCTTT
TRBJ1-6 TRBV6-4 - CASSETDPGAYSPLHF TGTGCCAGCAGTGAAACTGACCCGGGGGCGTATTCACCCCTCCACTTT
TRBJ1-5 TRBV10-2 TRBD1 CASGQSTGEDQPQHF TGCGCCAGCGGACAATCGACAGGGGAGGATCAGCCCCAGCATTTT
TRBJ1-1 TRBV30 - CAWSLGTANTEAFF TGTGCCTGGAGTTTGGGGACCGCGAACACTGAAGCTTTCTTT
TRBJ2-7 TRBV5-1 TRBD1 CASSLVVQQGYYEQYF TGCGCCAGCAGCTTGGTGGTCCAACAGGGGTACTACGAGCAGTACTTC
TRBJ2-1 TRBV7-2 - CASSLGRVNEQFF TGTGCCAGCAGCTTAGGGAGGGTAAATGAGCAGTTCTTC
TRBJ1-3 TRBV19 - CASRTRNTIYF TGTGCCAGTAGGACGAGAAACACCATATATTTT
TRBJ1-5 TRBV5-1 - CASSSLIGGYQPQHF TGCGCCAGCAGCTCCCTCATTGGGGGTTATCAGCCCCAGCATTTT
TRBJ1-1 TRBV19 - CASSVMGAAMNTEAFF TGTGCCAGTAGTGTGATGGGGGCCGCAATGAACACTGAAGCTTTCTTT
TRBJ2-7 TRBV28 - CASSLSGKHYEQYF TGTGCCAGCAGTTTATCTGGCAAGCACTACGAGCAGTACTTC
TRBJ1-6 TRBV6-2/TRBV6-3 - CASSYPTRDLNSPLHF TGTGCCAGCAGTTACCCCACCCGGGACCTTAATTCACCCCTCCACTTT
TRBJ1-1 TRBV15 - CATSRPEWRKAFF TGTGCCACCAGCAGGCCAGAATGGAGGAAAGCTTTCTTT
TRBJ1-2 TRBV6-1 - CASSELPPFSRGYGYTF TGTGCCAGCAGTGAACTCCCCCCCTTTTCGAGGGGCTATGGCTACACCTTC
TRBJ1-1 TRBV11-3 - CASSPGTVNTEAFF TGTGCCAGCAGCCCGGGGACGGTGAACACTGAAGCTTTCTTT
TRBJ2-1 TRBV13 TRBD2 CASSQRAGILEQFF TGTGCCAGCAGCCAGAGAGCGGGAATCCTTGAGCAGTTCTTC
TRBJ2-6 TRBV7-6 - CASSGWGSGANVLTF TGTGCCAGCAGCGGGTGGGGGTCTGGGGCCAACGTCCTGACTTTC
TRBJ1-5 TRBV9 - CASTSDGDSNQPQHF TGTGCCAGCACCTCAGACGGCGATAGCAATCAGCCCCAGCATTTT